The sequence of this TCR beta chain was determined in a study of beta chain features in type 1 diabetes. The overall study: Patients and healthy donors were similar in age, gender and cell yields. Study-level findings and limits: Whether HLA type affects TCRB rearrangement stayed undetermined in the present work. People with Type 1 diabetes carried modestly yet significantly shorter TCRB CDR3s in all four CD4+ subsets. VDJ junctions from patients with type 1 diabetes contained fewer insertions and more deletions.

Expressed TCRB transcripts got sequenced, as all isolated RNA was reverse transcribed. Naive, central memory and regulatory T cell samples averaged about 3.3 million immunoSEQ reads each. Libraries were prepared by immunoSEQ multiplex PCR; TCRdb keeps only in-frame clonotypes and omits some of them. The sample consists of 93,000 or so clones, under 30% of them appearing once. Germline V gives CDR1 MNHNY, CDR2 SVGAGI (reference sequence). V lost 6 bases, J lost 4 bases, and 9 bases stayed unmatched. This CDR3 is 16 amino acids long. Worth noting for this clone: The antigen is unknown.

The V and J genes are TRBV6-6 and TRBJ2-2, with 9 bases matching TRBD2. Sequences were obtained from central memory CD4+ T cells from blood. The receptor comes from a woman aged 18-30 years with type 1 diabetes. CDR3 protein: CASRGLAGEITGELFF. Here the CDR3 DNA reads TGTGCCAGCAGGGGGTTAGCGGGAGAAATCACCGGGGAGCTGTTTTTT.